This TCR beta chain came from a study of cytomegalovirus exposure and HLA in healthy donors. General study results and limits: Among TCR beta chains, those listed as cytomegalovirus-associated numbered about 160. Immune exposure was documented only through CMV serostatus. Researchers reported that a few CMV-associated chains were confirmed in vitro as CMV antigen-specific.

The length of the CDR3 is 12 residues. J was trimmed by 3 bases and V by 6 bases; bases with no gene match: 0. Germline values: CDR1 ENHRY, CDR2 SYGVKD. Both 60 Vbeta primers and 13 Jbeta primers went into the PCR. Using immunoSEQ multiplex PCR, the repertoire was profiled, and TCRdb retains in-frame clones only, with some absent. The data hold 150,000 to 200,000 clones, with 65% to 80% observed a single time. This clone was observed once. Its antigen is unknown. Sample: PBMCs. V is TRBV10-3 and J is TRBJ2-5; 8 positions agree with TRBD2. The sequence came from a woman aged 35 to 49 in good health and CMV-seropositive. The CDR3: CAIRGLEETQYF. The CDR3 DNA follows: TGTGCCATCAGGGGACTAGAAGAGACCCAGTACTTC.